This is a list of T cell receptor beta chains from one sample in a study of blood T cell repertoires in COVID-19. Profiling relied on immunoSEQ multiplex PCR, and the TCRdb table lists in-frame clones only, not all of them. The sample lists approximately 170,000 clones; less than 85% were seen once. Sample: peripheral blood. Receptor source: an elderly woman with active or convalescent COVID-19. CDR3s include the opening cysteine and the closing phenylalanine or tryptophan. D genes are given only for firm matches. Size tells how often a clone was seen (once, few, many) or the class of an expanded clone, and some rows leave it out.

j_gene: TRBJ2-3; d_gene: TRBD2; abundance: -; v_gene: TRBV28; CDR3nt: TGTGCCAGCAGTCCGACTAGCAGAGGCACAGATACGCAGTATTTT; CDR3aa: CASSPTSRGTDTQYF
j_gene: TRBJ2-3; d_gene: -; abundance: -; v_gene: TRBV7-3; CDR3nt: TGTGCCAGCATGGCGGATAGCACAGATACGCAGTATTTT; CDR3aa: CASMADSTDTQYF
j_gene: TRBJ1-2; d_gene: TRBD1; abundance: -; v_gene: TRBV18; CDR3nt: TGTGCCAGCTCACTCATGACAGGGGATAGGGATGGCTACACCTTC; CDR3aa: CASSLMTGDRDGYTF
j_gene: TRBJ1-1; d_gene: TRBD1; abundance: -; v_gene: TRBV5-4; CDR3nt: TGTGCCAGCAGCTCTACGAGACAGGGGCACACTGAAGCTTTCTTT; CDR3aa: CASSSTRQGHTEAFF
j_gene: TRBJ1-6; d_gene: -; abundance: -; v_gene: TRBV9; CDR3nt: TGTGCCAGCAGCGTAGATGGGGCTGATTCACCCCTCCACTTT; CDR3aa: CASSVDGADSPLHF
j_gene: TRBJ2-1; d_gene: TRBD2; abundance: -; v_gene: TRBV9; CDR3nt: TGTGCCAGCGGACTAGCGAACTACAATGAGCAGTTCTTC; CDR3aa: CASGLANYNEQFF
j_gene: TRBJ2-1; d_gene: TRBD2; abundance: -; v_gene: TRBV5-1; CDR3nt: TGCGCCAGCAGCTGGCCAATCGGGTTGCGGGAGAGCTTCTTTGAGCAGTTCTTC; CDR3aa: CASSWPIGLRESFFEQFF
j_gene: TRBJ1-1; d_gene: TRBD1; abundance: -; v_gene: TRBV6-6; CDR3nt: TGTGCCAGCAGTCCCTCAAGGGGGCTATTTGCCATGAACACTGAAGCTTTCTTT; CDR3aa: CASSPSRGLFAMNTEAFF
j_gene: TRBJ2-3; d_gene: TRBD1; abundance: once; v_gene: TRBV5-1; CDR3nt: TGCGCCAGCAACCCCTCCGGGACAGGGGCGGGGGATACGCAGTATTTT; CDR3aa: CASNPSGTGAGDTQYF
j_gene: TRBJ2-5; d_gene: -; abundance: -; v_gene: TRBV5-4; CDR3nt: TGTGCCAGCAGCGCCGGGACTGCCCAAGAGACCCAGTACTTC; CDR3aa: CASSAGTAQETQYF
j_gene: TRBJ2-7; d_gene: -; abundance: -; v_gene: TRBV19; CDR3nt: TGTGCCAGTAGTATATACGGCGGAGGAGGTATTGAGCAGTACTTC; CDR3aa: CASSIYGGGGIEQYF
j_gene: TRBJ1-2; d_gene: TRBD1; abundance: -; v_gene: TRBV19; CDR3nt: TGTGCCAGTAGTTCCCGGGACAGGGCCTCCTATGGCTACACCTTC; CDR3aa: CASSSRDRASYGYTF
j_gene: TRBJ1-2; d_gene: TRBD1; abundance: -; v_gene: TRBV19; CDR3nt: TGTGCCAGTAGACACAGGGGGGTAGACTATGGCTACACCTTC; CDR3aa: CASRHRGVDYGYTF
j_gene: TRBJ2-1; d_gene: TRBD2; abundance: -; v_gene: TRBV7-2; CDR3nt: TGTGCCAGCAGCTTCGGGACTAGCGGGAGTTTTAATCCGTTCTTC; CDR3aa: CASSFGTSGSFNPFF
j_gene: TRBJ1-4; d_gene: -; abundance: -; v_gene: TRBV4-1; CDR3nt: TGCGCCAGCAGCCAAGATCTGCGCCAGGGGAATGAAAAACTGTTTTTT; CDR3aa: CASSQDLRQGNEKLFF
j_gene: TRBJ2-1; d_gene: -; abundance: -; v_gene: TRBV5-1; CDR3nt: TGCGCCAGCAGCTTCACGGGGATCGATAATGAGCAGTTCTTC; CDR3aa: CASSFTGIDNEQFF
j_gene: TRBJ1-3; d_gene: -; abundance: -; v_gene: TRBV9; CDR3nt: TGTGCCAGCAGCGGAGGTTTAGCTGGAAACACCATATATTTT; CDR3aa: CASSGGLAGNTIYF
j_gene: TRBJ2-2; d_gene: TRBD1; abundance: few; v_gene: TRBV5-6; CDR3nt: TGTGCCAGCAGCTCCCTTGGGGACAGGGACACCGGGGAGCTGTTTTTT; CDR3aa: CASSSLGDRDTGELFF
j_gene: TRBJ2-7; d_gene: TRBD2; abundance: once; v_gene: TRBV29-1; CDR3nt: TGCAGCGTGTGGGTAGCGGGACGCTACGAGCAGTACTTC; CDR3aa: CSVWVAGRYEQYF
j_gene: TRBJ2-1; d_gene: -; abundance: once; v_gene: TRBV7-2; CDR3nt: TGTGCCAGCAGCTTAGAGGACAGCTACTCCTACAATGAGCAGTTCTTC; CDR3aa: CASSLEDSYSYNEQFF
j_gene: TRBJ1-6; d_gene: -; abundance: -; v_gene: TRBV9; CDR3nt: TGTGCCAGCAGCGCGCAGGTGGCCTCTAATTCACCCCTCCACTTT; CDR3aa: CASSAQVASNSPLHF
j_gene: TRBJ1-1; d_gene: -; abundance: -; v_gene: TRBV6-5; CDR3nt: TGTGCCAGCCGGGGTGCTGGCACTGAAGCTTTCTTT; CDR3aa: CASRGAGTEAFF
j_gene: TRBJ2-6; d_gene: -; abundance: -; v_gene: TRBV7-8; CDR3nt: TGTGCCAGCAGACCCCTGAGTTCTGGGGCCAACGTCCTGACTTTC; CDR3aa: CASRPLSSGANVLTF
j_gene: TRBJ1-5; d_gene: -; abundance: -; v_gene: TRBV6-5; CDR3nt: TGTGCCAGCAGAAGGACGGGGGGCAGCCAGCCCCAGCATTTT; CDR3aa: CASRRTGGSQPQHF
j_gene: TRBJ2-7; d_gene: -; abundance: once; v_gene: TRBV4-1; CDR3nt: TGCGCCAGCAGCCAGCTAACCGGGACTTACTACGAGCAGTACTTC; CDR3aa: CASSQLTGTYYEQYF
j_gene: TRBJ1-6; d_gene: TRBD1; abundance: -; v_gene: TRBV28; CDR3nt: TGTGCCAGCACCTCGGGGACAGGGGGCGCTTTAAATAATTCACCCCTCCACTTT; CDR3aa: CASTSGTGGALNNSPLHF
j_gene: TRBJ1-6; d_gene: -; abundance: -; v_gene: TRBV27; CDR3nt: TGTGCCAGCAGTTTTCGGGACACCTATTCACCCCTCCACTTT; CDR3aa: CASSFRDTYSPLHF
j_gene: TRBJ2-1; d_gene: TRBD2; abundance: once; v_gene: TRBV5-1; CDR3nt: TGCGCCAGCAGCTCGACCGGGACTAGCGGATACAATGAGCAGTTCTTC; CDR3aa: CASSSTGTSGYNEQFF
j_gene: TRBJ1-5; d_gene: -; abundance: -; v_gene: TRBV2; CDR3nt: TGTGCCAGCAGTACACAGGGTGCTCAGCCCCAGCATTTT; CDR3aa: CASSTQGAQPQHF
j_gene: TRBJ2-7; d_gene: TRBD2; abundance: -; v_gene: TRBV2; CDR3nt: TGTGCCAGCAGTGAAGTTTTGGGACTAGCAACCTACGAGCAGTACTTC; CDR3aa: CASSEVLGLATYEQYF
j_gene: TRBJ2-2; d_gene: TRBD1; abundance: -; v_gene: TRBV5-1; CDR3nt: TGCGCCAGCAGCTTGCATAGGGGGCAGGACACCGGGGAGCTGTTTTTT; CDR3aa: CASSLHRGQDTGELFF
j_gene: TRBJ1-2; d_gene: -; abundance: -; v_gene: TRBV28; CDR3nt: TGTGCCAGCAGTTTTGGCAGGGTGGGCTATGGCTACACCTTC; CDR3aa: CASSFGRVGYGYTF
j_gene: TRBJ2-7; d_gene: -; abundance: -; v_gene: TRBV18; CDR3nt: TGTGCCAGCTCACCACCCGGCCCAGGGGTGACCTACGAGCAGTACTTC; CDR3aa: CASSPPGPGVTYEQYF
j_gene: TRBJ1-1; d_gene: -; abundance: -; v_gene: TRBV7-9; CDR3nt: TGTGCCAGCAGCTTCGAGGAGAACACTGAAGCTTTCTTT; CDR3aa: CASSFEENTEAFF
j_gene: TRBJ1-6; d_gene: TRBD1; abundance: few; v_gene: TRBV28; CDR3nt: TGTGCCAGCAGATCCGGGACAGATAATTCACCCCTCCACTTT; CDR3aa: CASRSGTDNSPLHF
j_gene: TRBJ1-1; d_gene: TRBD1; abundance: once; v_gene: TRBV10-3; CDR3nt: TGTGCCATCAGTGCCGGGACAGGGGAAGCTTTCTTT; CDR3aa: CAISAGTGEAFF
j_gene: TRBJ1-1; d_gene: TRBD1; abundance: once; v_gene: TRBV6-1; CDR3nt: TGTGCCAGCAGTGACATGGGACAGTTGAACACTGAAGCTTTCTTT; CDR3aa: CASSDMGQLNTEAFF
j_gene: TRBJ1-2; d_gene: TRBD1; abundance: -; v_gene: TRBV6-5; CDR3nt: TGTGCCAGCAGTACTACAGGGGCGTTTTCCTATGGCTACACCTTC; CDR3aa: CASSTTGAFSYGYTF
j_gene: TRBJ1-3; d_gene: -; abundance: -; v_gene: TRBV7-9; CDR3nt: TGTGCCAGCAGCGAGACAGGCTCTGGAAACACCATATATTTT; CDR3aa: CASSETGSGNTIYF
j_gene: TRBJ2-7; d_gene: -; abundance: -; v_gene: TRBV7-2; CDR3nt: TGTGCCAGCAGCTTAAGGCGACTCAACTACGAGCAGTACTTC; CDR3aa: CASSLRRLNYEQYF
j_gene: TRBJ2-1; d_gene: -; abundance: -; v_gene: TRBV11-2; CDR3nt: TGTGCCAGCAGCTTAGGGGCCACCGCCCAGTTCTTC; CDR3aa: CASSLGATAQFF
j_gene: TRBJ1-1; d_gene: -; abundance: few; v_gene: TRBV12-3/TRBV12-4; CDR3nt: TGTGCCAGCAGCATACAGGGCTGGCCTGAAGCTTTCTTT; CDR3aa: CASSIQGWPEAFF
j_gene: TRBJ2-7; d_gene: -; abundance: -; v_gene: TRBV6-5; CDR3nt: TGTGCCAGCGTGAGAACTCCGGGCTACGAGCAGTACTTC; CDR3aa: CASVRTPGYEQYF
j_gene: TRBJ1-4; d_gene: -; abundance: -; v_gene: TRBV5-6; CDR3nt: TGTGCCAGCAGCGAAGACCAGGGAACTGCAACTAATGAAAAACTGTTTTTT; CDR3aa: CASSEDQGTATNEKLFF
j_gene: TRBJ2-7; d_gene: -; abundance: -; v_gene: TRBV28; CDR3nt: TGTGCCAGCAGTTTAGAGCTCCCCCAGGCCCCGTACTTC; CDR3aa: CASSLELPQAPYF
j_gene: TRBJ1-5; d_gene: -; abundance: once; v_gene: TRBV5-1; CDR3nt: TGCGCCAGCAGCGCGTTACAGGGCAGTCAGCCCCAGCATTTT; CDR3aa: CASSALQGSQPQHF
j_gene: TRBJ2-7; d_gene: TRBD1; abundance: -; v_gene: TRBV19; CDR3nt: TGTGCCAGTAGTACAGGGGGCTGGTCCTACGAGCAGTACTTC; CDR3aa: CASSTGGWSYEQYF
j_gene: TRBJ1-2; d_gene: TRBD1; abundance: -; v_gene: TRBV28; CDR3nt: TGTGCCAGCAGTAAACAGGGGTTCAGGGGCTACACCTTC; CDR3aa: CASSKQGFRGYTF
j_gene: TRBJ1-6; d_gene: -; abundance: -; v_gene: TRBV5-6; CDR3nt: TGTGCCAGCAGCTTCCGACAGCAGTATAATTCACCCCTCCACTTT; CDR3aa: CASSFRQQYNSPLHF
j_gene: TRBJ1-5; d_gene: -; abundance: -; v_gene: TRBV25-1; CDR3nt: TGTGCCAGCAGCCCCTCCGGGGGTAGCAATCAGCCCCAGCATTTT; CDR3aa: CASSPSGGSNQPQHF
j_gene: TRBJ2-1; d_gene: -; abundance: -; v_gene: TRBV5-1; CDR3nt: TGCGCCAGCAGCGAGGGAGATCCCTACAATGAGCGGTTCTTC; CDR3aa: CASSEGDPYNERFF